A single sample gave rise to the 30 T cell receptor beta chains below, sequenced in a study of spatial heterogeneity in lung cancer. Study findings and constraints: Expanded alpha and beta TCR counts within tumors tracked tumor mutation counts.

These TCRs' antigens remain unknown. TCRdb itself ran the 5' RACE reads through MiXCR, one entry per CDR3 protein. The table lists some 13,000 distinct CDR3 sequences, roughly 3.4% of them singletons. Time point defined: sample taken at primary tumor resection. The input for sequencing was lung tumor tissue, taken at surgery. These receptors were taken from a male donor with early-stage non-small cell lung cancer.

This clonotype was recorded many times. This sequence joins TRBV19 and TRBJ2-3, with a weak D call TRBD2 (6 bases). The CDR3 extends over 15 amino acids. The ends were cut back, 5 bases at V and 2 bases at J, with 14 bases in the middle. Germline assignment: CDR1 LNHDA and CDR2 SQIVND (reference sequence). The CDR3 here is CASSLGLNPTDTQYF. The CDR3 DNA reads TGTGCCAGTAGTCTCGGACTAAACCCCACAGATACGCAGTATTTT. Drawing the rest from reference TRBV19 and TRBJ2-3, the complete variable domain is DGGITQSPKYLFRKEGQNVTLSCEQNLNHDAMYWYRQDPGQGLRLIYYSQIVNDFQKGDIAEGYSVSREKKESFPLTVTSAQKNPTAFYLCASSLGLNPTDTQYFGPGTRLTVL.

Judged by abundance, this clonotype is medium-sized. The V and J genes are TRBV19 and TRBJ1-2; D ambiguous. Trimming pared 3 bases from V and 2 bases from J, leaving 7 bases between. Germline loops: CDR1 LNHDA, CDR2 SQIVND (reference sequence). The CDR3 sequence is 13 residues long. The CDR3 is CASSMSGNYGYTF. DNA of the CDR3: TGTGCCAGTAGTATGTCCGGGAACTATGGCTACACCTTC.

This clonotype was seen repeatedly, ten times or more. The chain has TRBV6-2 or TRBV6-3 and TRBJ1-5; D remains unclear. CDR3 length: 16 amino acids. V gave up 0 bases and J gave up 3 bases, with 12 bases separating them. CDR1 MNHEY and CDR2 SVGEGT come from the germline V gene. This CDR3 is CASSYSAAGTNQPQHF. The DNA of the CDR3 is TGTGCCAGCAGTTACTCGGCCGCGGGCACCAATCAGCCCCAGCATTTT.

This clonotype was recorded many times. The J gene is TRBJ1-5, the V gene TRBV12-3 or TRBV12-4; 8 nucleotides align to TRBD1. The CDR3 runs 13 residues. With 6 bases clipped from V and 5 bases from J, the junction kept 3 bases outside the gene matches. The CDR3 region is CASSGQGHQPQHF. The CDR3, as DNA: TGTGCCAGCAGCGGACAGGGTCATCAGCCCCAGCATTTT.

DNA of the CDR3: TGTGCCAGTAGTTTCTACGGGACATCATGGGAGACCCAGTACTTC. Translating it yields CASSFYGTSWETQYF. V usage is TRBV19 and J usage is TRBJ2-5, with D possibly TRBD1 on 6 matching bases. Trimming pared 5 bases from V and 5 bases from J, leaving 18 bases between. This CDR3 contains 15 residues. Germline CDR1 is LNHDA and CDR2 is SQIVND (reference sequence).

This clonotype was detected ten times or more. CDR3 DNA sequence: TGTGCCAGCAGTCCTAGATCCCCCGGGGAGCTGTTTTTT. This encodes CASSPRSPGELFF. The J gene is TRBJ2-2, the V gene TRBV6-6; D unresolved. The germline CDR1 and CDR2 sequences are MNHNY and SVGAGI (reference sequence). Trimming shortened V by 5 bases and J by 6 bases, and 10 bases separated the two germline ends. CDR3 size: 13 residues.

By share, this clonotype counts as medium-sized. The rearrangement uses TRBV2 and TRBJ1-1, with D unclear. The CDR3 contains 13 residues. The V end lost 8 bases, the J end lost 4 bases, and 14 bases lay between the germline ends. The germline gives CDR1 SNHLY, CDR2 FYNNEI. As DNA, the CDR3 is TGTGCCAGCTTGGTACCGGGTGGCACTGAAGCTTTCTTT. This gives the protein CASLVPGGTEAFF.

This clonotype was counted ten times or more. CDR3 nucleotides: TGTGCCAGCAGCCCCCTTAGTGGGAGAGGGACCGGGGAGCTGTTTTTT. It specifies CASSPLSGRGTGELFF. The chain combines TRBV3-1 with TRBJ2-2; D might be TRBD2 (5 bases). The germline V gene has CDR1 LGHDT and CDR2 YNNKEL (reference sequence). There are 16 residues in the CDR3. Trimming removed 4 bases from V and 5 bases from J, with 17 bases in between.

Sample share makes this clonotype medium-sized. The rearrangement joins TRBV20-1 to TRBJ2-3; D is unclear. V gave up 0 bases and J gave up 4 bases, with 11 bases separating them. The germline V gene encodes CDR1 DFQATT and CDR2 SNEGSKA (reference sequence). The CDR3 length is 14 residues. The CDR3 spells CSARESLVPDTQYF. The CDR3 DNA reads TGCAGTGCTAGAGAGTCCCTAGTCCCAGATACGCAGTATTTT.

This clonotype came up a few times. The chain is built from TRBV7-2 and TRBJ2-3, with 7 bases aligning to TRBD2. The CDR3 covers 16 residues. The ends lost 5 bases at V and 1 base at J; junction bases unmatched: 9. Germline loops: CDR1 SGHTA, CDR2 FQGNSA. Here the CDR3 reads CASSLFGGGGTDTQYF. The CDR3 region has the DNA TGTGCCAGCAGCCTCTTTGGGGGAGGGGGCACAGATACGCAGTATTTT.

Ten or more counts support this clonotype. The chain couples TRBV20-1 to TRBJ2-5; 7 positions match TRBD2. V was pared by 5 bases and J by 6 bases, with 6 bases of the junction left unmatched. Per germline, CDR1 DFQATT and CDR2 SNEGSKA (reference sequence). CDR3 length equals 12 residues. The CDR3 protein is CSAFGLEKTQYF. In DNA form, the CDR3 reads TGCAGTGCTTTCGGACTAGAAAAGACCCAGTACTTC.

This clonotype was found many times. The chain employs TRBV5-1 and TRBJ2-1; the match to TRBD2 covers 12 bases. The junction had 11 bases not matched to a gene; V was cut back by 4 bases and J by 9 bases. This CDR3 is 16 amino acids long. Germline V gives CDR1 SGHRS, CDR2 YFSETQ. The CDR3 DNA reads TGCGCCAGCAGCAGCCGACTAGCGGGAGAGGTTGGTGAGCAGTTCTTC. It is translated as CASSSRLAGEVGEQFF.

Ten or more counts support this clonotype. CDR3 in amino acids: CASSFSGRAAGELFF. CDR3 coding DNA: TGTGCCAGCAGCTTTAGCGGGAGGGCCGCCGGGGAGCTGTTTTTT. The chain couples TRBV5-6 to TRBJ2-2; TRBD2 agrees at 11 bases. This CDR3 region has 15 residues. The ends lost 2 bases at V and 6 bases at J; junction bases unmatched: 3. CDR1 is SGHDT and CDR2 is YYEEEE in the germline V gene.

This clonotype was detected a few times. A read error may explain this, as a much larger clone is one base away. The chain links TRBV2 to TRBJ1-2, with 10 bases matching TRBD1. Germline-derived CDR1 and CDR2 are SNHLY and FYNNEI. There are 13 residues in the CDR3. This CDR3 is CASIRQGAYGDTF. CDR3 DNA sequence: TGTGCCAGCATTAGACAGGGGGCCTATGGCGACACCTTC. Filled out from reference TRBV2 and TRBJ1-2, the complete variable domain reads EPEVTQTPSHQVTQMGQEVILRCVPISNHLYFYWYRQILGQKVEFLVSFYNNEISEKSEIFDDQFSVERPDGSNFTLKIRSTKLEDSAMYFCASIRQGAYGDTFGSGTRLTVV.

In this sample, this clonotype is medium-sized. V gene TRBV6-5 combines with J gene TRBJ2-2, with 9 bases identical to TRBD1. This CDR3 has 16 amino acids. CDR1 is MNHEY and CDR2 is SVGAGI in the germline V gene. The J segment lost 4 bases and the V segment lost 5 bases, leaving 8 bases of the junction unmatched. CDR3 amino acids: CASSLKQGAGTGELFF. In DNA form, the CDR3 reads TGTGCCAGCAGTCTTAAACAGGGGGCGGGCACCGGGGAGCTGTTTTTT.

This clonotype was counted many times. The chain carries TRBV20-1 and TRBJ2-1; TRBD2 matches at 10 bases. The CDR3 extends over 15 amino acids. Germline trimming cut 1 base from V and 7 bases from J; bases unmatched to any gene: 7. Germline V gene data show CDR1 as DFQATT and CDR2 as SNEGSKA (reference sequence). The CDR3: CSARGPAGGNNEQFF. CDR3 coding DNA: TGCAGTGCTAGAGGCCCAGCGGGAGGGAATAATGAGCAGTTCTTC.

This clonotype was observed at least ten times. The chain links TRBV20-1 to TRBJ2-3; the D gene is possibly TRBD1 (6 bases). The CDR3 has 13 amino acids. Germline CDR1 is DFQATT and CDR2 is SNEGSKA (reference sequence). Trimming pared 3 bases from V and 10 bases from J, leaving 17 bases between. This chain's CDR3 is CSARVAAPGAQYF. The CDR3 DNA reads TGCAGTGCTAGGGTGGCCGCCCCAGGGGCGCAGTATTTT.

This clonotype was observed at least ten times. The rearrangement joins TRBV12-3 or TRBV12-4 to TRBJ1-1; 9 bases line up with TRBD1. CDR3 length: 14 residues. Trimming cost V 3 bases and J 4 bases; bases outside gene matches: 3. CDR3 DNA: TGTGCCAGCAGTTTGACAGGGGGTTTCACTGAAGCTTTCTTT. It codes for CASSLTGGFTEAFF.

This clonotype was counted many times. The rearrangement joins TRBV20-1 to TRBJ2-1, with 7 bases that match TRBD1. Unmatched junction bases numbered 5, after V lost 7 bases and J lost 2 bases. The CDR3 sequence is 13 residues long. CDR1 and CDR2 from the germline V gene are DFQATT and SNEGSKA (reference sequence). The CDR3 region is CSVNRGTYNEQFF. CDR3 in DNA: TGCAGTGTTAACAGGGGAACCTACAATGAGCAGTTCTTC.

This clonotype came up many times. The gene calls are TRBV20-1 and TRBJ1-1; the match to TRBD1 covers 7 bases. CDR3 length: 15 amino acids. V trimming: 6 bases; J trimming: 1 base; junction bases outside the gene matches: 11. The V gene's germline CDR1 is DFQATT and CDR2 SNEGSKA (reference sequence). The CDR3 nucleotides read TGCAGTGCCAGAAAAAACAGGGGCCAGAACACTGAAGCTTTCTTT. It codes for CSARKNRGQNTEAFF.

By sample fraction, this clonotype is medium-sized. V and J are TRBV20-1 and TRBJ1-5; D might be TRBD1 (5 bases). The CDR3 has 14 amino acids. The germline gives CDR1 DFQATT, CDR2 SNEGSKA (reference sequence). V lost 4 bases, J lost 2 bases, and 12 bases lay in between. CDR3 DNA sequence: TGCAGTGCTATTGAGGGGATTCGCAATCAGCCCCAGCATTTT. Translation gives CSAIEGIRNQPQHF.

This clonotype has ten or more counts. CDR3 sequence (DNA): TGTGCCAGCAGCTTAACCCCCCTAAGGTCTAGCGGGAGTATCGATGAGCAGTTCTTC. It is translated as CASSLTPLRSSGSIDEQFF. The genes are TRBV7-3 and TRBJ2-1, with 10 bases fitting TRBD2. This CDR3 has 19 amino acids. Germline CDR1 SGHTA, CDR2 FQGTGA. Trimming removed 0 bases from V and 8 bases from J; junction bases left unmatched: 16.

This clonotype has ten or more counts. The chain combines TRBV20-1 with TRBJ2-4, with 12 bases identical to TRBD2. Germline lookup yields CDR1 DFQATT and CDR2 SNEGSKA (reference sequence). CDR3 length: 15 residues. Trimming at V came to 3 bases and at J to 4 bases, leaving 4 bases not matched to a gene. CDR3 sequence (DNA): TGCAGTGCTAGTTGGCTAGCGGGAGGGAAAAACATTCAGTACTTC. Translation: CSASWLAGGKNIQYF.

This clonotype was detected many times. The gene calls are TRBV7-9 and TRBJ1-1; D uncertain. The V end lost 2 bases, the J end lost 8 bases, and 9 bases lay between the germline ends. CDR3 length equals 12 residues. Germline assignment: CDR1 SEHNR and CDR2 FQNEAQ (reference sequence). CDR3 in amino acids: CASSLISQEAFF. CDR3 sequence (DNA): TGTGCCAGCAGCTTAATATCCCAGGAAGCTTTCTTT.

Relative to its sample, this clonotype is medium-sized. The gene calls are TRBV6-1 and TRBJ1-6; tentatively, D is TRBD1 (5 bases). The ends were cut back, 6 bases at V and 8 bases at J, with 14 bases in the middle. This CDR3 has 14 residues. Germline V gene lookup returns CDR1 MNHNS and CDR2 SASEGT. CDR3 nucleotide sequence: TGTGCCAGCAGGGGACGCCTGTGGGATTCACCCCTCCACTTT. Its protein is CASRGRLWDSPLHF.

This clonotype was seen at least ten times. The chain links TRBV5-5 to TRBJ2-5, with D possibly matching TRBD2 (6 bases). Germline V gene sequence: CDR1 SGHKS, CDR2 YYEKEE (reference sequence). The CDR3 is 15 amino acids. V lost 5 bases and J 5 bases, leaving 19 bases between the germline ends. This CDR3 is CASSLGRGLAETQYF. The CDR3 nucleotides read TGTGCCAGCAGTCTAGGTCGGGGGTTGGCGGAGACCCAGTACTTC. The variable domain in full, completed from reference TRBV5-5 and TRBJ2-5, reads DAGVTQSPTHLIKTRGQQVTLRCSPISGHKSVSWYQQVLGQGPQFIFQYYEKEERGRGNFPDRFSARQFPNYSSELNVNALLLGDSALYLCASSLGRGLAETQYFGPGTRLLVL.

The chain recombines TRBV29-1 with TRBJ1-4; D is undetermined. The CDR3 runs 12 residues. Trimming pared 6 bases from V and 6 bases from J, leaving 11 bases between. Germline V gives CDR1 SQVTM, CDR2 ANQGSEA. In DNA, the CDR3 is TGCAGCGTGGGAAAAGGAGATGAAAAACTGTTTTTT. Amino acids: CSVGKGDEKLFF.

The rearrangement links TRBV2 to TRBJ2-5, with unresolved D. Germline CDR1 is SNHLY and CDR2 is FYNNEI. CDR3 length: 11 residues. V was clipped by 4 bases and J by 4 bases, with 4 bases between them. CDR3 protein: CASSGRETQYF. The CDR3 nucleotides read TGTGCCAGCAGTGGTAGAGAGACCCAGTACTTC.

This clonotype was recorded many times. This chain connects TRBV29-1 to TRBJ1-2; D perhaps matches TRBD1 (5 bases). The CDR3 spans 13 residues. The germline V gene encodes CDR1 SQVTM and CDR2 ANQGSEA. The V and J ends lost 6 bases and 6 bases respectively, with 17 bases between them. The CDR3 here is CSVPRGPQDGYTF. The CDR3 DNA reads TGCAGCGTACCCCGGGGCCCGCAGGATGGCTACACCTTC.

This clonotype has ten or more counts. The gene calls are TRBV7-2 and TRBJ1-3; no definite D call. The V end lost 4 bases, the J end lost 0 bases, and 13 bases lay between the germline ends. CDR1 is SGHTA and CDR2 is FQGNSA in the germline V gene. CDR3 size: 16 residues. The CDR3 spells CASSSHGRISGNTIYF. The CDR3 DNA follows: TGTGCCAGCAGCTCTCACGGACGGATCTCTGGAAACACCATATATTTT.